This T cell receptor beta chain is from a study of T cell repertoires in cytomegalovirus infection. Whole-study context: Public TCR beta signature analysis indicated the presence of both CMV infection and matching HLA type.

This CDR3 has 15 amino acids. The V gene end was trimmed by 2 bases and the J gene end by 7 bases; junction bases not matched to a gene: 3. Germline lookup yields CDR1 SGHRS and CDR2 YFSETQ. With respect to this clonotype: As yet, its antigen is unknown.

TCRdb recomputed calls from the reads with MiXCR, one row per CDR3 protein. The sample has 50,000 to 65,000 distinct CDR3 sequences; around a fifth are singletons. This TCR came from a human donor in good health (CMV status not recorded). Some clones in this sample may be carry-over from other donors' samples. Sample: CD8+ T cells from cultured PBMCs, taken from culture after CMV antigen stimulation. V usage is TRBV5-1 and J usage is TRBJ2-1, with 13 bases identical to TRBD2. The chain's CDR3 is CASSFRTSGSNEQFF. The CDR3 DNA reads as TGCGCCAGCAGCTTTCGGACTAGCGGGAGTAATGAGCAGTTCTTC.